What follows are 10 T cell receptor beta chains derived from one specimen sequenced in a study of blood T cell repertoires in COVID-19. Using immunoSEQ multiplex PCR, the repertoire was profiled, and TCRdb retains in-frame clones only, with some absent. Found here are about 100,000 clones, about 80% of them singletons; the top ten hold about an eighth. Sequencing was done on a sample of peripheral blood. These receptors all come from an older woman with acute or convalescent COVID-19.

The chain carries TRBV29-1 and TRBJ2-5; 8 positions match TRBD2. J gave up 5 bases and V 3 bases, and 8 bases lay outside the gene matches. CDR3 length: 14 amino acids. Germline V gene lookup returns CDR1 SQVTM and CDR2 ANQGSEA. CDR3 sequence: CSVDRGSGVETQYF. In DNA form, the CDR3 reads TGCAGCGTTGACCGGGGTAGCGGGGTTGAGACCCAGTACTTC.

This clone appeared a single time. V usage is TRBV4-1 and J usage is TRBJ2-7; TRBD1 matches 7 bases. CDR1 and CDR2 (germline): MGHRA, YSYEKL. The CDR3 extends over 14 amino acids. The V and J ends lost 0 bases and 6 bases, in that order; junction bases with no gene match: 5. The CDR3, as DNA: TGCGCCAGCAGCCAAGAAGGGGCAGGGGGCGAGCAGTACGTC. Translated: CASSQEGAGGEQYV.

This chain uses TRBV5-1 with TRBJ2-1, with 9 bases matching TRBD1. V was clipped by 2 bases and J by 7 bases; unmatched bases: 7. This CDR3 contains 15 residues. The germline CDR1 and CDR2 sequences are SGHRS and YFSETQ. The CDR3 reads CASSLSGTGWNEQFF. In nucleotides, the CDR3 is TGCGCCAGCAGCTTATCCGGGACAGGGTGGAATGAGCAGTTCTTC.

The rearrangement uses TRBV6-5 and TRBJ2-5; D perhaps matches TRBD2 (6 bases). Trimming removed 6 bases from V and 1 base from J, with 9 bases in between. Germline CDR1 is MNHEY and CDR2 is SVGAGI. The CDR3 is 13 amino acids. The CDR3 DNA reads as TGTGCCAGCAGGCGGGGTCTCCAAGAGACCCAGTACTTC. Translated, it gives CASRRGLQETQYF.

The CDR3 DNA reads TGTGCCTGTCGGCGGGGTGTTCGGTTTGCGACTAATGAAAAACTGTTTTTT. Amino acid sequence: CACRRGVRFATNEKLFF. The V call is TRBV30, the J call TRBJ1-4, with unresolved D. The CDR3 is 17 amino acids. V was clipped by 6 bases and J by 2 bases, with 22 bases between them. Per germline, CDR1 GTSNPN and CDR2 SVGIG (reference sequence).

This clone was detected once. The junction and the germline gene differ at one end; a read error may be behind it. The chain is built from TRBV12-5 and TRBJ1-1, with TRBD1 as a possible D gene (6 bases). This CDR3 has 11 amino acids. Germline loops: CDR1 LGHNT, CDR2 FRNRAP. CDR3 DNA sequence: TGCGTAGGGGGGGAGAACACTGAAGCTTTCTTT. The encoded protein is CVGGENTEAFF.

The chain has TRBV18 and TRBJ1-5; 8 nucleotides align to TRBD1. Trimming cost V 4 bases and J 3 bases; bases outside gene matches: 2. In germline, CDR1 is KGHSH, CDR2 LQKENI. This CDR3 has 14 residues. The CDR3 loop is CASSLTGDNQPQHF. The CDR3 region has the DNA TGTGCCAGCTCACTGACAGGGGACAATCAGCCCCAGCATTTT.

CDR3 sequence reads: CASRIDSLNTEAFF. CDR3 sequence (DNA): TGTGCCAGCCGAATAGACAGCCTGAACACTGAAGCTTTCTTT. The rearrangement uses TRBV2 and TRBJ1-1, with a possible D match to TRBD1 (5 bases). The CDR3 has 14 amino acids. Per the germline V gene, CDR1 is SNHLY and CDR2 is FYNNEI. Trimming stripped 8 bases from V and 0 bases from J, with 13 bases between.

The J gene is TRBJ1-5, the V gene TRBV21-1. TRBV21-1 is recorded as a pseudogene. CDR3 length: 13 amino acids. The CDR3 region is CASREGTSQPQHF. CDR3 sequence (DNA): TGTGCCAGCCGCGAGGGCACCAGTCAGCCCCAGCATTTT.

V and J are TRBV10-3 and TRBJ2-5; no reliable D call. The CDR3 is 14 residues long. Looked up from germline, CDR1 is ENHRY and CDR2 is SYGVKD. V gave up 7 bases and J gave up 2 bases, with 14 bases separating them. The chain's CDR3 is CAIKPPWAQETQYF. The DNA of the CDR3 is TGTGCCATCAAACCTCCCTGGGCACAAGAGACCCAGTACTTC.